This T cell receptor beta chain was identified during a study of CD8 T cells in ankylosing spondylitis. Study-level points and caveats: Reportedly, disease-linked clones are significantly enriched in ankylosing spondylitis patients' matched synovial fluid. In synovial fluid and blood from reactive arthritis, some motif variants were previously reported. Blood from ankylosing spondylitis patients appeared to carry a characteristic roughly eight-variant TCR beta motif.

TCRdb re-derived calls from the 5' RACE reads in MiXCR, one entry per CDR3 protein. The sample includes approximately 150,000 distinct CDR3 sequences, 30% to 40% seen only once; the top ten take 4.5% to 6%. The CDR3 is 12 amino acids. Trimming took 1 base from V and 4 from J, leaving 3 bases between them. Many counts were recorded for this clonotype. Its antigen is not identified. The material sequenced was synovial fluid, either unsorted or a sorted T cell fraction (not recorded which). The chain links TRBV12-3 or TRBV12-4 to TRBJ2-3; no reliable D call. The receptor was isolated from a male donor with ankylosing spondylitis. CDR3: CASSLVADTQYF. In DNA, the CDR3 is TGTGCCAGCAGTTTAGTGGCAGATACGCAGTATTTT.